A selection of T cell receptor beta chains follows, all from one sample in a study of T cells after yellow fever vaccination. One entry per CDR3 protein, called by TCRdb with MiXCR from the 5' RACE reads. The sample gives 500,000 to 550,000 distinct CDR3 sequences, roughly 22% of which show up once; 15% to 20% is in the top ten. Sequenced here: PBMCs, sampled 21 days after the first yellow fever vaccination. The receptors derive from a man aged 18 to 30 who received the YFV17D yellow fever vaccine. Both conserved end residues are part of each CDR3. Each record gives: V gene, J gene, D gene, clone size, CDR3 DNA, CDR3 protein. A D gene is named only where the DNA matches it firmly. Expanded clones are given a class, and other clones once, few, many or no size at all.

>TRBV5-1|TRBJ1-2|NA|NA
TGCGCCAGCAGCTTTCGAACGGACAAGGACTATGGCTACACCTTC
CASSFRTDKDYGYTF
>TRBV12-3/TRBV12-4|TRBJ1-4|NA|NA
TGTGCCAGCAGAAACTATGAAAAACTGTTTTTT
CASRNYEKLFF
>TRBV4-3|TRBJ2-2|TRBD1|few
TGCGCCAGCAGCCAAGCAAGGGGGCAGGGCACCGGGGAGCTGTTTTTT
CASSQARGQGTGELFF
>TRBV7-9|TRBJ2-5|TRBD2|many
TGTGCCAGCAACCCTAGCGGGGGCCAAGAGACCCAGTACTTC
CASNPSGGQETQYF
>TRBV7-3|TRBJ2-1|TRBD2|NA
TGTGCCAGCAGCGCCCGGACTAGCGGGAACAATGAGCAGTTCTTC
CASSARTSGNNEQFF
>TRBV9|TRBJ1-6|NA|few
TGTGCCAGCAGCCCCCGGCAGGATTATAATTCACCCCTCCACTTT
CASSPRQDYNSPLHF
>TRBV18|TRBJ2-5|TRBD2|NA
TGTGCCAGCTCACCAACTCTAGCGGGGGTTATAGAGACCCAGTACTTC
CASSPTLAGVIETQYF
>TRBV6-1|TRBJ1-6|NA|NA
TGTGCCAGCCATATGGGGCAGAGGGATTCACCCCTCCACTTT
CASHMGQRDSPLHF
>TRBV18|TRBJ2-3|TRBD1|NA
TGTGCCAGCTCACCAACCACAGGGGAGACAGATACGCAGTATTTT
CASSPTTGETDTQYF
>TRBV20-1|TRBJ2-1|TRBD1|few
TGCAGTGCTGGCTTACGGACAGGGAATGAGCAGTTCTTC
CSAGLRTGNEQFF
>TRBV7-9|TRBJ1-2|NA|few
TGTGCCAGCAGCTTAGATTTCCTGCATGGCTACACCTTC
CASSLDFLHGYTF
>TRBV5-1|TRBJ2-7|TRBD1|NA
TGCGCCAGCAGCTTCGACAGGGAAGGGTACGAGCAGTACTTC
CASSFDREGYEQYF
>TRBV7-2|TRBJ2-1|NA|few
TGTGCCAGCAGCTTACCTAATTACAGGACCCCAAACAATGAGCAGTTCTTC
CASSLPNYRTPNNEQFF
>TRBV5-1|TRBJ1-2|TRBD1|NA
TGCGCCAGCAATACAGGGGCGAACACCTATGGCTACACCTTC
CASNTGANTYGYTF
>TRBV14|TRBJ1-5|NA|few
TGTGCCAGCAGCCTGGGAGGGACTGGGCCCCAGCATTTT
CASSLGGTGPQHF
>TRBV28|TRBJ2-2|TRBD1|few
TGTGCCAGCAGCAGACGCGCGGGACAGGGTAGAGCCGGGGAGCTGTTTTTT
CASSRRAGQGRAGELFF
>TRBV4-3|TRBJ2-3|NA|many
TGCGCCAGCAGCCCCCAGATGGTTACAGATACGCAGTATTTT
CASSPQMVTDTQYF
>TRBV20-1|TRBJ1-5|NA|NA
TGCAGCGCTCGGGGGGGGAGGAGCAATCAGCCCCAGCATTTT
CSARGGRSNQPQHF
>TRBV7-6|TRBJ2-5|NA|NA
TGTGCCAGCAGCTTCGTGCGGGGCTCAGAGACCCAGTACTTC
CASSFVRGSETQYF
>TRBV4-3|TRBJ1-1|NA|NA
TGCGCCAGCAGCCAAGAAGCCCGGCAAACCACTGAAGCTTTCTTT
CASSQEARQTTEAFF
>TRBV30|TRBJ1-1|NA|NA
TGTGCCTGGAGTAAAGGGGGGGCGCCCACTGAAGCTTTCTTT
CAWSKGGAPTEAFF
>TRBV30|TRBJ1-1|TRBD1|NA
TGTGCTATCCGGGACAGGGTGTATGAAGCTTTCTTT
CAIRDRVYEAFF
>TRBV7-3|TRBJ2-7|NA|NA
TGTGCCAGCAGCTTAGGGGGGAATGGCTACGAGCAGTACTTC
CASSLGGNGYEQYF
>TRBV4-3|TRBJ2-4|NA|NA
TGCGCCAGCAGCCAAGTACGTCTGGGACTAAACATTCAGTACTTC
CASSQVRLGLNIQYF
>TRBV7-2|TRBJ2-1|NA|few
TGTGCCAGCAGCACCCAGGGCTCCTACAATGAGCAGTTCTTC
CASSTQGSYNEQFF
>TRBV4-3|TRBJ2-7|TRBD2|NA
TGCGCCAGCAGCCAAGATGAGGTAGCGGGGCTCTACGAGCAGTACTTC
CASSQDEVAGLYEQYF
>TRBV25-1|TRBJ2-6|NA|few
TGTGCCAGCAGTGAAGGGGGCGCTGGGGCCAACGTCCTGACTTTC
CASSEGGAGANVLTF
>TRBV20-1|TRBJ2-3|TRBD2|NA
TGCAGTGCTGCGGGTCTAGCGGGGGGGCCAGATACGCAGTATTTT
CSAAGLAGGPDTQYF
>TRBV12-3/TRBV12-4|TRBJ1-1|NA|few
TGTGCCAGCAGTTTTAGGGGGGCTCCTGAAGCTTTCTTT
CASSFRGAPEAFF
>TRBV24-1|TRBJ2-5|NA|NA
TGTGCCACCAGTGATCCCCGGAGTGGGGAGACCCAGTACTTC
CATSDPRSGETQYF
>TRBV29-1|TRBJ1-1|NA|once
TGCAGCGTTAGGGCGTCGTCAGGGTACACTGAAGCTTTCTTT
CSVRASSGYTEAFF
>TRBV7-2|TRBJ2-7|NA|NA
TGTGCCAGCAGCCCGGACAGTTTGGACGAGCAGTACTTC
CASSPDSLDEQYF
>TRBV7-9|TRBJ1-4|NA|few
TGTGCCAGCAGCTTAAAGGTTGGAAAACTGTTTTTT
CASSLKVGKLFF
>TRBV6-2/TRBV6-3|TRBJ2-2|NA|NA
TGTGCCAGCAGTTACTCTGGGCTAGCTACGATTTCTGACACCGGGGAGCTGTTTTTT
CASSYSGLATISDTGELFF
>TRBV12-3/TRBV12-4|TRBJ2-3|NA|NA
TGTGCCAGCCTTCCGCCGGGGGCGAGCACAGATACGCAGTATTTT
CASLPPGASTDTQYF
>TRBV7-6|TRBJ2-5|TRBD2|NA
TGTGCCAGCAGACCCTCGATAGGACTAGATGAGACCCAGTACTTC
CASRPSIGLDETQYF
>TRBV6-1|TRBJ1-3|TRBD1|few
TGTGCCAGCAGTGGACAGGGGGTCTCTGGAAACACCATATATTTT
CASSGQGVSGNTIYF
>TRBV20-1|TRBJ2-5|TRBD2|NA
TGCAGTGCCCCGGACGCTAGCGGGGGGGCTAAGACCCAGTACTTC
CSAPDASGGAKTQYF
>TRBV4-2|TRBJ2-3|TRBD1|NA
TGTGCCAGCAGCCTTTCACGGACAGGGGCTAGCACAGATACGCAGTATTTT
CASSLSRTGASTDTQYF